Sequencing of this T cell receptor beta chain was carried out in a study of identical twins. Study outcomes and limitations: Not following the same donors, the study drew its conclusions from cross-sectional statistical analysis. Within monozygotic twins, out-of-frame TCR alpha sharing was underestimated by the models. High-abundance cord blood beta clonotypes had fewer insertions; memory repertoires showed none.

TCRdb redid the calling of the 5' RACE reads with MiXCR, one entry per CDR3 protein. This table holds 750,000 to 950,000 distinct CDR3 sequences, 9% to 15% found once. V lost 1 base and J 0 bases, leaving 7 bases between the germline ends. Germline CDR1 LGHDT, CDR2 YNNKEL (reference sequence). CDR3 length: 14 residues. This clonotype was detected only a few times. Its antigen is currently unknown. The same sample was also used in a study of yellow fever vaccine responses in identical twins.

The chain couples TRBV3-1 to TRBJ2-7; the D is unclear. The material sequenced was PBMCs. The TCR comes from a young woman in good health. Here the CDR3 DNA reads TGTGCCAGCAGCCAAGGGTGGGTCTCCTACGAGCAGTACTTC. The encoded protein is CASSQGWVSYEQYF.